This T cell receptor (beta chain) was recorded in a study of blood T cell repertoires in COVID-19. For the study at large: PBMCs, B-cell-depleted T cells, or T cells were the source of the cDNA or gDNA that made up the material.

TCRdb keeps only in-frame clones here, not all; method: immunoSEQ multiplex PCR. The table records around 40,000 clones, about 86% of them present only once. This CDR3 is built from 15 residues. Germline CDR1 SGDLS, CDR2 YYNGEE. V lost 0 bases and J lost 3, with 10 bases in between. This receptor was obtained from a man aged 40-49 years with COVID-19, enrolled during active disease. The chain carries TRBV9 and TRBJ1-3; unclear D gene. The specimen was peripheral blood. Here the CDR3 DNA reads TGTGCCAGCAGCGTAGGGTTTGGGAGTGGAAACACCATATATTTT. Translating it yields CASSVGFGSGNTIYF.